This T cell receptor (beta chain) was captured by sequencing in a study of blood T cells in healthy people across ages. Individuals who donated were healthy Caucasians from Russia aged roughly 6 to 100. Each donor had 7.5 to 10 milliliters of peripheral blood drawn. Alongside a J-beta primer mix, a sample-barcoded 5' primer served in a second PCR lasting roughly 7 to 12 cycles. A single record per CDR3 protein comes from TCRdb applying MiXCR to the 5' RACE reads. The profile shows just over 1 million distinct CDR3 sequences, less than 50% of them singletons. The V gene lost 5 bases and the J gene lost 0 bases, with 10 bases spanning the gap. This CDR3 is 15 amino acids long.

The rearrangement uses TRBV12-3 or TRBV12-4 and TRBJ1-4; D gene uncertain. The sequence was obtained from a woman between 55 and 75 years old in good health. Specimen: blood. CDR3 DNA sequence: TGTGCCAGCAGTAACCGGCCTGCAACTAATGAAAAACTGTTTTTT. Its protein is CASSNRPATNEKLFF.